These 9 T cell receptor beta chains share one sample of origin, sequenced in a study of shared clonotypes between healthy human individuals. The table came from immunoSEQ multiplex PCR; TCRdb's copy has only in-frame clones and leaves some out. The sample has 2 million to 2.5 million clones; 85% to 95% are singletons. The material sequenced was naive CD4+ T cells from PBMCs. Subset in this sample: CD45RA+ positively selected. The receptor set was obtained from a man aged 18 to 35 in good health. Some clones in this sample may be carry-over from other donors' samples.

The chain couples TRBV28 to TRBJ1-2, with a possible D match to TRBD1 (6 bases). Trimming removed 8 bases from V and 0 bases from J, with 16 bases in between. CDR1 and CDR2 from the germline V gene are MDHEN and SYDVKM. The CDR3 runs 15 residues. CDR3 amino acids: CASSWGGQANYGYTF. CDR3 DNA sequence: TGTGCCAGCTCCTGGGGGGGCCAGGCTAACTATGGCTACACCTTC.

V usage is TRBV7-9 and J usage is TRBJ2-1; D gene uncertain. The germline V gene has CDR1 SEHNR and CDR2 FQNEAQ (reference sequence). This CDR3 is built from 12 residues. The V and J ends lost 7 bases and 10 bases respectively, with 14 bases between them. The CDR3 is CASTADRGEQFF. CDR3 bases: TGTGCCAGCACCGCAGACCGCGGAGAGCAGTTCTTC.

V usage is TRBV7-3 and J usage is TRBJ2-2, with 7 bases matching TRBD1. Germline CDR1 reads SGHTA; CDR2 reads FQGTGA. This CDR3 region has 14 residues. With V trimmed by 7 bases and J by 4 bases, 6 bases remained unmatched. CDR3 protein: CASTPGGSTGELFF. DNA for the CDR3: TGTGCCAGCACCCCAGGGGGATCCACCGGGGAGCTGTTTTTT.

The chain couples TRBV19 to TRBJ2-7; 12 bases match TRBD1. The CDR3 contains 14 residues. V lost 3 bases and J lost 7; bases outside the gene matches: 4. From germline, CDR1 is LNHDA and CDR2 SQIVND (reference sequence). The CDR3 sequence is CASSMGTGGREQYF. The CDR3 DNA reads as TGTGCCAGTAGTATGGGGACAGGGGGCCGAGAGCAGTACTTC.

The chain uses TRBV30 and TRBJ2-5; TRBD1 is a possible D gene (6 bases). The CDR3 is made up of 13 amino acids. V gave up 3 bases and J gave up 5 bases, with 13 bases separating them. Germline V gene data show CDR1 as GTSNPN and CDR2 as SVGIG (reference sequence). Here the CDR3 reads CAWRRDTEETQYF. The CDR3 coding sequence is TGTGCCTGGAGGAGGGACACTGAGGAGACCCAGTACTTC.

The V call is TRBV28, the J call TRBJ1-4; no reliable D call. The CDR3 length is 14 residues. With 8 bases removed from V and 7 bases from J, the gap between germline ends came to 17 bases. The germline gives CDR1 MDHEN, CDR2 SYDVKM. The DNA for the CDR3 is TGTGCCAGCGGGTACAACGGACCCGGTGAAAAACTGTTTTTT. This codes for CASGYNGPGEKLFF.

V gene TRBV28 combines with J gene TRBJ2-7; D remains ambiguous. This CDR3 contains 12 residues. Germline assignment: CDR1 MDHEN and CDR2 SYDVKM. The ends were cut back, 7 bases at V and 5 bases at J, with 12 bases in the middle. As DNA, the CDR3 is TGTGCCAGCACCACAACGACGGACGAGCAGTACTTC. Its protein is CASTTTTDEQYF.

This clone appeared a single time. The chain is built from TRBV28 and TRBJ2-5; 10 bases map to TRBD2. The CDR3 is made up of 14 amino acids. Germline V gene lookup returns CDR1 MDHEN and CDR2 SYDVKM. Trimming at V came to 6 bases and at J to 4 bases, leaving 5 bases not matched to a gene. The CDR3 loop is CASRLSGRVETQYF. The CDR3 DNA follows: TGTGCCAGCAGACTCAGCGGGAGGGTAGAGACCCAGTACTTC.

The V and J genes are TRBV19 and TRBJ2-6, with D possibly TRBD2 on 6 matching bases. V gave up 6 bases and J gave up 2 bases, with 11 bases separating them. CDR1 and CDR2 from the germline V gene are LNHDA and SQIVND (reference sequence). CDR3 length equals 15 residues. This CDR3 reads CASSPTGAGANVLTF. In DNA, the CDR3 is TGTGCCAGTAGCCCAACGGGGGCTGGGGCCAACGTCCTGACTTTC.